Below are 8 T cell receptor beta chains sequenced from a single sample in a study of T cell responses to AZD1222 COVID-19 vaccine (dated by TCRdb to about 2021). This specimen's time point label, per the study, means: baseline before first vaccination. The library was produced with the immunoSEQ multiplex PCR assay. This is the immuneACCESS table as TCRdb keeps it, with only in-frame sequences that have V and J called. A part of the clones is gone; compared with another copy, unresolved V genes explain less than half, and the rest is unexplained. For this sample there are more than 150,000 clones; 70% to 90% appear just once. In total, the top ten clones hold about 6% of the sample. The sequenced sample was peripheral blood, obtained on day 0 of AZD1222 vaccination. The source is an adult in good health.

The J gene is TRBJ1-5, the V gene TRBV5-1; D might be TRBD1 (5 bases). Germline CDR1 and CDR2: SGHRS and YFSETQ. CDR3 length: 15 amino acids. V dropped 1 base and J dropped 0 bases, with 8 bases sitting between them. CDR3 in amino acids: CASSLTGYSNQPQHF. The CDR3 DNA follows: TGCGCCAGCAGCTTGACAGGCTATAGCAATCAGCCCCAGCATTTT.

The chain is built from TRBV30 and TRBJ2-7; D is ambiguous. CDR1 is GTSNPN and CDR2 is SVGIG in the germline V gene (reference sequence). Trimming removed 0 bases at V and 5 bases at J, with 11 bases between. The CDR3 has 13 amino acids. CDR3 nucleotides: TGTGCCTGGAGTGTATCTTTAGTCCACGAGCAGTACTTC. This encodes CAWSVSLVHEQYF.

The chain joins TRBV4-1 to TRBJ2-3; D possibly uses TRBD1 or TRBD2 (5 bases each). The CDR3 runs to 15 residues. The V end lost 5 bases, the J end lost 1 base, and 13 bases lay between the germline ends. CDR1 and CDR2 (germline): MGHRA, YSYEKL. In nucleotides, the CDR3 is TGCGCCAGCAGCGGGGCGGGTAGGGGCACAGATACGCAGTATTTT. Amino acid sequence: CASSGAGRGTDTQYF.

The rearrangement links TRBV9 to TRBJ1-2; D not certain. The ends were cut back, 0 bases at V and 4 bases at J, with 7 bases in the middle. Germline V gene data show CDR1 as SGDLS and CDR2 as YYNGEE. The CDR3 is 13 residues long. The CDR3 region has the DNA TGTGCCAGCAGCGTAGCGGCCGGCTATGGCTACACCTTC. This sequence encodes CASSVAAGYGYTF.

The table lists this clone with a count of one. The J gene is TRBJ1-1, the V gene TRBV7-2; D is unclear. The CDR3 is made up of 13 amino acids. The germline V gene encodes CDR1 SGHTA and CDR2 FQGNSA. V lost 0 bases and J 4 bases, leaving 6 bases between the germline ends. This CDR3 reads CASSLALRTEAFF. The CDR3 nucleotides are TGTGCCAGCAGCTTAGCGCTTCGCACTGAAGCTTTCTTT.

This clone was found once. The chain is built from TRBV18 and TRBJ1-1; D not resolved. CDR3 length: 12 amino acids. Germline V gene lookup returns CDR1 KGHSH and CDR2 LQKENI. Trimming pared 2 bases from V and 1 base from J, leaving 2 bases between. Written as DNA, the CDR3 is TGTGCCAGCTCACCAGCGAACACTGAAGCTTTCTTT. Translated, it gives CASSPANTEAFF. The variable domain in full, completed from reference TRBV18 and TRBJ1-1, reads NAGVMQNPRHLVRRRGQEARLRCSPMKGHSHVYWYRQLPEEGLKFMVYLQKENIIDESGMPKERFSAEFPKEGPSILRIQQVVRGDSAAYFCASSPANTEAFFGQGTRLTVV.

The gene calls are TRBV21-1 and TRBJ2-2; TRBD2 reflects the table's D call only, with no check against the DNA. TRBV21-1 is a listed pseudogene. CDR3 length equals 16 residues. The CDR3 protein is CASSSRLAGNTGELFF. In DNA form, the CDR3 reads TGTGCCAGTTCCTCTAGACTAGCGGGGAACACCGGGGAGCTGTTTTTT.

This chain uses TRBV4-2 with TRBJ1-2; D gene ambiguous. The CDR3 spans 16 residues. CDR1 is LGHNA and CDR2 is YNFKEQ in the germline V gene. Deletions cut 0 bases from V and 8 bases from J, with 19 bases between. The CDR3 protein is CASSQDGPTLGIGYTF. CDR3 sequence (DNA): TGTGCCAGCAGCCAAGATGGACCCACGTTAGGGATCGGCTACACCTTC.